The clone carrying this T cell receptor beta chain appeared a few times. Its antigen is not known. This entry belongs to a study of lymphopenia after photon versus proton radiotherapy. The V end was cut by 6 bases, the J end by 9 bases, with 6 bases between. The length of the CDR3 is 11 residues. CDR1 is SNHLY, CDR2 FYNNEI, per germline. Study conclusions and caveats: Larger post-nadir TCR diversity loss correlated inversely with survival in deceased patients.

TCRdb keeps only in-frame clones here, not all; method: immunoSEQ multiplex PCR. The table records roughly 30,000 clones, roughly 94% of them present only once. The receptor was derived from a woman aged 50 to 65 with cholangiocarcinoma. Sequenced here: peripheral blood, sampled from a patient treated with photon-based radiotherapy. V is TRBV2 and J is TRBJ1-6; D ambiguous. The CDR3 DNA is TGTGCCAGCAGGATGACTTCACCCCTCCACTTT. Its protein product is CASRMTSPLHF. Full variable domain (remainder filled in from reference TRBV2 and TRBJ1-6): EPEVTQTPSHQVTQMGQEVILRCVPISNHLYFYWYRQILGQKVEFLVSFYNNEISEKSEIFDDQFSVERPDGSNFTLKIRSTKLEDSAMYFCASRMTSPLHFGNGTRLTVT.